One sample yielded the 20 T cell receptor beta chains listed below, sequenced in a study of blood T cell repertoires in COVID-19. Libraries were prepared by immunoSEQ multiplex PCR; TCRdb keeps only in-frame clonotypes and omits some of them. This sample has 270,000 or so clones; 82% occur once, and the top ten carry around 2.9%. Sequenced material: peripheral blood. All receptors come from a woman aged 18-29 years with acute or convalescent COVID-19.

This sequence joins TRBV11-2 and TRBJ2-1; D unclear. CDR1 SGHAT and CDR2 FQNNGV come from the germline V gene. Trimming removed 1 base at V and 3 bases at J, with 7 bases between. The CDR3 covers 14 residues. DNA of the CDR3: TGTGCCAGCAGCTTAGGTTTCGGCTACAATGAGCAGTTCTTC. Translating gives CASSLGFGYNEQFF.

This clone was counted many times. The chain carries TRBV6-5 and TRBJ1-3; tentative D call: TRBD1 (5 bases). CDR3 size: 14 residues. Germline-derived CDR1 and CDR2 are MNHEY and SVGAGI. Trimming pared 6 bases from V and 4 bases from J, leaving 13 bases between. The CDR3 nucleotides are TGTGCCAGCAGAGGCGCGGGGGTCGGAAACACCATATATTTT. Protein product: CASRGAGVGNTIYF.

Only a few counts were recorded for this clone. This chain links TRBV27 with TRBJ2-5, with 11 bases matching TRBD2. The CDR3 is 18 residues long. Trimming took 5 bases from V and 5 from J; bases not matched to a gene: 16. The germline V gene has CDR1 MNHEY and CDR2 SMNVEV (reference sequence). CDR3 sequence (DNA): TGTGCCAGCAGTCCCCGGAGAGTAGCGGGAGGGTATTGGGAGACCCAGTACTTC. It specifies CASSPRRVAGGYWETQYF.

This sequence joins TRBV10-3 and TRBJ2-7; 7 bases fit TRBD1. Germline CDR1 is ENHRY and CDR2 is SYGVKD. V shed 3 bases, J shed 5 bases, and the junction held 13 bases outside the gene matches. The CDR3 contains 16 residues. This CDR3 reads CAISDLIQGLAHEQYF. CDR3 DNA sequence: TGTGCCATCAGTGACCTGATACAGGGGCTTGCGCACGAGCAGTACTTC.

This chain joins TRBV5-1 and TRBJ1-4; D is unresolved. The CDR3 has 14 amino acids. V lost 5 bases to trimming and J lost 6 bases, with 14 bases between them. From germline, CDR1 is SGHRS and CDR2 YFSETQ. CDR3 residues: CASRIGLTHEKLFF. DNA for the CDR3: TGCGCCAGCAGAATAGGCCTGACTCATGAAAAACTGTTTTTT.

The CDR3: CASSDRGNGRNTIYF. CDR3 coding DNA: TGTGCCAGCAGTGACAGGGGCAACGGAAGAAACACCATATATTTT. V and J are TRBV6-1 and TRBJ1-3, with D perhaps TRBD1 (6 bases). The CDR3 runs to 15 residues. Germline CDR1 MNHNS, CDR2 SASEGT. Trimming stripped 3 bases from V and 5 bases from J, with 14 bases between.

This sequence joins TRBV18 and TRBJ2-7, with D perhaps TRBD1 (6 bases). The germline V and J ends were trimmed by 4 bases and 3 bases, with 16 bases remaining between them. The CDR3 loop spans 15 amino acids. Germline V gene lookup returns CDR1 KGHSH and CDR2 LQKENI. The DNA for the CDR3 is TGTGCCAGCTCACTTCGGGGACACACCATCTACGAGCAGTACTTC. Residues: CASSLRGHTIYEQYF.

The CDR3 reads CASSPRTRGSGANVLTF. The CDR3, as DNA: TGTGCCAGCTCACCACGGACAAGGGGCTCTGGGGCCAACGTCCTGACTTTC. The chain recombines TRBV18 with TRBJ2-6, with D possibly matching TRBD1 (5 bases). Germline assignment: CDR1 KGHSH and CDR2 LQKENI. Trimming removed 1 base at V and 0 bases at J, with 10 bases between. The CDR3 consists of 17 residues.

The chain uses TRBV7-2 and TRBJ1-2; TRBD1 matches at 7 bases. CDR3 length equals 14 residues. V dropped 5 bases and J dropped 0; count of bases not matched to a gene: 3. Germline CDR1 is SGHTA and CDR2 is FQGNSA. In nucleotides, the CDR3 is TGTGCCAGCAGCGGCGGGACAGCTAACTATGGCTACACCTTC. This codes for CASSGGTANYGYTF.

This sequence joins TRBV11-2 and TRBJ2-1; 12 bases agree with TRBD2. The CDR3 is 14 amino acids. J gave up 8 bases and V 7 bases, and 6 bases lay outside the gene matches. From germline, CDR1 is SGHAT and CDR2 FQNNGV. The CDR3, as DNA: TGTGCCAGCACCTGGACTAGCGGGATCGATGAGCAGTTCTTC. This gives the protein CASTWTSGIDEQFF.

The chain combines TRBV28 with TRBJ2-1, with TRBD2 as a possible D gene (6 bases). Germline CDR1 reads MDHEN; CDR2 reads SYDVKM. V lost 3 bases and J 0 bases, leaving 18 bases between the germline ends. The length of the CDR3 is 18 residues. As DNA, the CDR3 is TGTGCCAGCAGTTTCGACCAGCCGCGGGATCGCTCCTACAATGAGCAGTTCTTC. Protein product: CASSFDQPRDRSYNEQFF.

This rearrangement joins TRBV4-3 to TRBJ2-1, with D possibly being TRBD2 (5 bases). The germline gives CDR1 LGHNA, CDR2 YSLEER. CDR3 size: 16 residues. V lost 0 bases and J lost 1, with 10 bases in between. CDR3 loop: CASSQEDWGSYNEQFF. In DNA form, the CDR3 reads TGCGCCAGCAGCCAAGAGGACTGGGGATCCTACAATGAGCAGTTCTTC.

V usage is TRBV28 and J usage is TRBJ1-5, with TRBD1 identical over 9 bases. The CDR3 consists of 15 residues. CDR1 and CDR2 (germline): MDHEN, SYDVKM. V lost 5 bases and J lost 5; bases outside the gene matches: 7. CDR3 coding DNA: TGTGCCAGCAGTCCGGGACAGGGTGATTATCAGCCCCAGCATTTT. It translates to CASSPGQGDYQPQHF.

The V call is TRBV29-1, the J call TRBJ2-7; 7 nucleotides align to TRBD1. The CDR3 extends over 13 amino acids. The V gene end was trimmed by 4 bases and the J gene end by 0 bases; junction bases not matched to a gene: 3. Germline V gives CDR1 SQVTM, CDR2 ANQGSEA. CDR3 sequence (DNA): TGCAGCGTTGCCTCAGGGGGCTCCTACGAGCAGTACTTC. It codes for CSVASGGSYEQYF.

The genes are TRBV28 and TRBJ1-5, with TRBD1 identical over 10 bases. V shed 6 bases and J 0 bases; nucleotides not matched to a gene: 11. The germline CDR1 and CDR2 sequences are MDHEN and SYDVKM. The length of the CDR3 is 18 residues. DNA for the CDR3: TGTGCCAGCAGCCACCCGGGACAGGGGCGTTATAGCAATCAGCCCCAGCATTTT. Translation gives CASSHPGQGRYSNQPQHF.

The table lists this clone with a few counts. The J gene is TRBJ2-2, the V gene TRBV4-3; possibly TRBD2 for D (6 bases). Germline values: CDR1 LGHNA, CDR2 YSLEER. The CDR3 contains 18 residues. V was cut by 0 bases and J by 1 base, with 15 bases left in between. CDR3 sequence reads: CASSQDVNLRGNTGELFF. The CDR3 bases are TGCGCCAGCAGCCAAGATGTAAATTTGCGGGGGAACACCGGGGAGCTGTTTTTT.

The chain is built from TRBV25-1 and TRBJ1-1, with TRBD1 as a possible D gene (6 bases). The CDR3 spans 15 residues. The V gene lost 5 bases and the J gene lost 4 bases, with 17 bases spanning the gap. CDR1 MGHDK and CDR2 SYGVNS come from the germline V gene. CDR3 coding DNA: TGTGCCAGCAGTTTAACAGGGATGGGGGTCACTGAAGCTTTCTTT. It translates to CASSLTGMGVTEAFF.

This clone has only one observation. This chain connects TRBV15 to TRBJ2-6; perhaps TRBD2 as D (6 bases). Germline V gene lookup returns CDR1 LNHNV and CDR2 YYDKDF (reference sequence). Trimming removed 1 base at V and 3 bases at J, with 13 bases between. This CDR3 contains 17 residues. CDR3 protein: CATSRGRGLDGANVLTF. The CDR3 DNA sequence: TGTGCCACCAGCAGAGGGCGGGGTTTAGATGGGGCCAACGTCCTGACTTTC.

This sequence joins TRBV6-8 and TRBJ1-1; D is unresolved. Trimming took 3 bases from V and 1 from J, leaving 12 bases between them. The CDR3 is 15 amino acids. The germline V gene encodes CDR1 MNHGY and CDR2 SAAAGT. CDR3 sequence (DNA): TGTGCCAGCAGTTATCGGCGACACCCGAACACTGAAGCTTTCTTT. This codes for CASSYRRHPNTEAFF.

This chain joins TRBV28 and TRBJ1-5, with D maybe TRBD1 (6 bases). CDR3 length equals 17 residues. V was cut by 4 bases and J by 5 bases, with 21 bases left in between. CDR1 and CDR2 (germline): MDHEN, SYDVKM. The CDR3 here is CASSSYPPNRAHQPQHF. CDR3 in DNA: TGTGCCAGCAGTTCTTATCCGCCGAACAGGGCTCATCAGCCCCAGCATTTT.